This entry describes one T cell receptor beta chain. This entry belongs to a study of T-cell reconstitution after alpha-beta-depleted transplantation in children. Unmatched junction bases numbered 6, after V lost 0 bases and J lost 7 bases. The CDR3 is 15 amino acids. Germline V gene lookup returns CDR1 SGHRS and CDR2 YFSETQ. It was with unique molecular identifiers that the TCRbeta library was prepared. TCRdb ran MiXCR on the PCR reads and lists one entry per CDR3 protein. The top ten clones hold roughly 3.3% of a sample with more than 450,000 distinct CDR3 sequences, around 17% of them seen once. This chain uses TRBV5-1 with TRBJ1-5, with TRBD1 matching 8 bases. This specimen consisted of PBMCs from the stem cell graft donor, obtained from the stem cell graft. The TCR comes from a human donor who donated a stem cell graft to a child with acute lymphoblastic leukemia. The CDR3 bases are TGCGCCAGCAGCTTGGCAGGACAGGGATCACAGCCCCAGCATTTT. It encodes CASSLAGQGSQPQHF.